This T cell receptor beta chain appears in the sequencing data of a study of OX40 agonist ivuxolimab in advanced cancers. Measured with immunoSEQ multiplex PCR; TCRdb has only the in-frame clones, and not every one. The repertoire has roughly 48,000 clones, about four fifths of them found once; the top ten carry more than 0.95%. On cycle 4 day 1 and cycle 7 day 1, as well as at baseline, blood was sampled. CDR3 size: 17 residues. Germline trimming cut 1 base from V and 0 bases from J; bases unmatched to any gene: 5. Looked up from germline, CDR1 is SGHNT and CDR2 is YENEEA. The chain couples TRBV11-3 to TRBJ2-2, with 7 bases lining up with TRBD1. The TCR comes from an adult with an advanced solid tumor such as melanoma, head and neck, liver or kidney cancer. This specimen was CD4+ or CD8+ T cells sorted from blood, taken in a trial of the OX40 agonist ivuxolimab. The CDR3 region has the DNA TGTGCCAGCAGCTTAGGGGGTGGGACAGCGAACACCGGGGAGCTGTTTTTT. It translates to CASSLGGGTANTGELFF.